Ten or more counts support the clone carrying this T cell receptor beta chain. The antigen is undetermined. This sample is drawn from a study of post-analysis software for immune sequencing data. The study, taken as a whole, reports: The study found significantly lower normalized Chao1 diversity in multiple sclerosis patients than in controls. Comparison of patients with controls showed a handful of TRBV segments more frequent in patients, TRBV5-6, TRBV5-1 and TRBV20-1 among them.

TCR beta cDNA libraries included unique molecular identifiers. T cells numbering about 0.95 to 10 million yielded roughly 500,000 cDNA molecules. TCRdb re-derived calls from the PCR reads in MiXCR, one entry per CDR3 protein. The sample holds around 260,000 distinct CDR3 sequences, 35% to 45% seen once. V lost 6 bases to trimming and J lost 1 base, with 24 bases between them. The CDR3 runs 17 residues. CDR1 and CDR2 from the germline V gene are SQVTM and ANQGSEA. This TCR derives from a girl between 5 and 17 years old with multiple sclerosis. Sequenced material: blood. The V call is TRBV29-1, the J call TRBJ1-2, with D possibly matching TRBD1 (5 bases). In DNA, the CDR3 is TGCAGCGTAGAGAGCTTCCCGAGGGACGTCGTTAACTATGGCTACACCTTC. It codes for CSVESFPRDVVNYGYTF.